This T cell receptor (beta chain) stems from a study of blood T cell repertoires in COVID-19. Trimming removed 1 base at V and 8 bases at J, with 17 bases between. The CDR3 totals 15 residues. The germline V gene has CDR1 MGHRA and CDR2 YSYEKL. Clones were read by immunoSEQ multiplex PCR, and TCRdb kept only the in-frame ones, dropping some. This sample yields 390,000 or so clones, of which more than 80% are seen a single time; around 1% belongs to the top ten. Sequenced: PBMCs or T cells enriched from blood (not recorded which). The chain joins TRBV4-1 to TRBJ1-2; D unresolved. This receptor was taken from a man aged 18 to 30 who had recovered from COVID-19. The CDR3 loop reads CASSQVGRLTRGYTF. The CDR3 DNA sequence: TGCGCCAGCAGCCAAGTCGGGAGGTTAACTAGGGGCTACACCTTC.